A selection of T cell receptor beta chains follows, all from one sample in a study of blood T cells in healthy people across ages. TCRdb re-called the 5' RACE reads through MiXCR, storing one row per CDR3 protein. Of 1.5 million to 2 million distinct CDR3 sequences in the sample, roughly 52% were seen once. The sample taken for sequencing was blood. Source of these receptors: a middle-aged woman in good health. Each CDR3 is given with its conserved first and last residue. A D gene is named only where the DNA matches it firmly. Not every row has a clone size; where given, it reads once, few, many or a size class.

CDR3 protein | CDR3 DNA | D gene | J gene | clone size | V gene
CASSLKGEYQETQYF | TGTGCCAGCAGCTTGAAAGGGGAGTACCAAGAGACCCAGTACTTC | . | TRBJ2-5 | . | TRBV5-5
CASSLAPLARGGLTQYF | TGTGCCAGCAGCTTAGCGCCCCTAGCGCGGGGGGGGTTGACCCAGTACTTC | TRBD2 | TRBJ2-5 | . | TRBV7-2
CSASRRSEGNYGYTF | TGCAGTGCTAGCCGGAGATCTGAGGGGAACTATGGCTACACCTTC | . | TRBJ1-2 | . | TRBV20-1
CASSTAGTENSPLHF | TGTGCCAGCAGCACTGCCGGGACAGAAAATTCACCCCTCCACTTT | TRBD1 | TRBJ1-6 | . | TRBV3-1
CASSSGQYGEQYF | TGTGCCAGCAGCTCGGGACAGTACGGCGAGCAGTACTTC | TRBD1 | TRBJ2-7 | . | TRBV7-8
CSVEDTYNEQFF | TGCAGCGTTGAAGACACCTACAATGAGCAGTTCTTC | . | TRBJ2-1 | few | TRBV29-1
CASRRDSINIQYF | TGTGCCAGCAGAAGGGACAGCATAAACATTCAGTACTTC | TRBD1 | TRBJ2-4 | . | TRBV6-2/TRBV6-3
CSARQGSNQPQHF | TGCAGTGCTAGACAGGGGAGCAATCAGCCCCAGCATTTT | . | TRBJ1-5 | few | TRBV20-1
CASSGTGGWNEQFF | TGTGCCAGCAGCGGGACTGGGGGTTGGAATGAGCAGTTCTTC | . | TRBJ2-1 | many | TRBV7-8
CASSPDLPTDTQYF | TGCGCCAGCAGCCCGGACCTTCCAACAGATACGCAGTATTTT | . | TRBJ2-3 | . | TRBV5-1
CASSYPLTGQMYNEQYF | TGTGCCAGCAGTTACCCTCTTACGGGACAAATGTACAATGAGCAGTACTTC | . | TRBJ2-7 | . | TRBV6-2/TRBV6-3
CSARDRARQPQHF | TGCAGTGCTAGGGACAGGGCACGACAGCCCCAGCATTTT | TRBD1 | TRBJ1-5 | . | TRBV20-1
CASSSTLDFLIYEQYF | TGTGCCAGCAGTTCAACCCTGGACTTTCTCATCTACGAGCAGTACTTC | . | TRBJ2-7 | . | TRBV28
CSVEVGGTDTQYF | TGCAGCGTTGAGGTCGGGGGCACAGATACGCAGTATTTT | . | TRBJ2-3 | many | TRBV29-1
CAVNRGAGETQYF | TGTGCCGTCAACAGGGGAGCTGGAGAGACCCAGTACTTC | TRBD1 | TRBJ2-5 | . | TRBV10-3
CASRWAGGTDTQYF | TGTGCCAGCAGGTGGGCAGGGGGCACAGATACGCAGTATTTT | . | TRBJ2-3 | few | TRBV12-3/TRBV12-4
CAITGTQGGEQYF | TGTGCCATCACAGGCACCCAGGGGGGTGAGCAGTACTTC | . | TRBJ2-4 | . | TRBV10-3